Sequencing of this TCR beta chain was carried out in a study of T cell responses to AZD1222 COVID-19 vaccine. Whole-study context: Some second doses came at about 4 weeks and others at about 12 weeks; these were pooled.

Broader study findings: Unmutated variant regions are reportedly the target of nearly half of TCRs that are spike-specific. Clonal diversity may have been underestimated in mostly white British donors.

Here immunoSEQ multiplex PCR was the method, and the copy in TCRdb shows in-frame clones only, minus some. The sample yields fewer than 150,000 clones, 70% to 90% seen once. Germline loops: CDR1 SGHVS, CDR2 FQNEAQ. V lost 5 bases and J lost 5; bases outside the gene matches: 6. The CDR3 loop spans 15 amino acids. A word on this clone: Its antigen remains unknown.

This clonotype originated in an adult in good health. The sequencing here drew on peripheral blood, taken on day 0 of AZD1222 vaccination. This chain uses TRBV7-8 with TRBJ1-2; 12 bases are shared with TRBD1. DNA for the CDR3: TGTGCCAGCAGCCCGAGGGACAGGGGGCGGTATGGCTACACCTTC. This codes for CASSPRDRGRYGYTF.